This T cell receptor beta chain appears in the sequencing data of a study of beta chain features in type 1 diabetes. TCRB transcripts that were expressed got sequenced, as all of the isolated RNA had been reverse transcribed. Assay used: immunoSEQ multiplex PCR; TCRdb lists only in-frame clones, some missing. The sample lists approximately 400,000 clones, roughly 16% seen once, with 0.019% in the top ten. The V end was cut by 2 bases, the J end by 8 bases, with 12 bases between. This CDR3 comprises 13 residues. The sample comprised naive CD4+ T cells from blood. The gene calls are TRBV23-1 and TRBJ1-2; maybe TRBD1 (5 bases). TRBV23-1 is recorded as an ORF, its role being uncertain. The clonotype originates from a woman aged 18-29 years in good health. The CDR3 here is CASSQAWDWGYTF. Written as DNA, the CDR3 is TGCGCCAGCAGTCAAGCTTGGGACTGGGGCTACACCTTC.